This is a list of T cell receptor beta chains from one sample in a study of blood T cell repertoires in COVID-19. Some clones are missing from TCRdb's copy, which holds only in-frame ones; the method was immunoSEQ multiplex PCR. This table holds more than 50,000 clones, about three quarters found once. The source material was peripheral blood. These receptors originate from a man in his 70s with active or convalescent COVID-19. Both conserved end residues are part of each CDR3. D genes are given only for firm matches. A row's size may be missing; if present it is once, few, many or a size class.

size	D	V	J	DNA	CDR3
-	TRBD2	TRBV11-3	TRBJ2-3	TGTGCCAGCAGCTTGAGATCTAGCGGGACTACAGATACGCAGTATTTT	CASSLRSSGTTDTQYF
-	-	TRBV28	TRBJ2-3	TGTGCCAGCGGCCTCCTGCGGGTTGGCACAGATACGCAGTATTTT	CASGLLRVGTDTQYF
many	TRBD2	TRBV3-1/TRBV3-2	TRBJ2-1	TGTGCCAGCAGCCAAGATCATCTAGCGGGGGTGGACAATGAGCAGTTCTTC	CASSQDHLAGVDNEQFF
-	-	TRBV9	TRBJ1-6	TGTGCCAGCAGCGTAGTGGACAGAGATACTTCACCCCTCCACTTT	CASSVVDRDTSPLHF
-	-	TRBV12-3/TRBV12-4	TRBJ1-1	TGTGCCAGCAGTTTAGTATCCGTTGAAGCTTTCTTT	CASSLVSVEAFF
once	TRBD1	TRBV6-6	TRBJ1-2	TGTGCCAGCAGTTACTCACAGGGGGATGGCTACACCTTC	CASSYSQGDGYTF
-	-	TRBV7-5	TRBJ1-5	TGTGCCAGAAGCGCCCCCAGGGGGCCCCAGCATTTT	CARSAPRGPQHF
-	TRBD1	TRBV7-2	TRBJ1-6	TGTGCCAGCAGCTTAGAGACAGGGTTTAATTCACCCCTCCACTTT	CASSLETGFNSPLHF
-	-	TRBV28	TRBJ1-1	TGTGCCAGCAGTTTGCGGGGGGTGGAAGCTTTCTTT	CASSLRGVEAFF
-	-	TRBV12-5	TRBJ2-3	TGTGCTAGTGGTTTGGCAGGGTCGCCAGCAGATACGCAGTATTTT	CASGLAGSPADTQYF
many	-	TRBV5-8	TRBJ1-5	TGTGCCAGCAGGGGGGGGCACTACGGGGATTTCGGCAATCAGCCCCAGCATTTT	CASRGGHYGDFGNQPQHF
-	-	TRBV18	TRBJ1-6	TGTGCCAGCTCACCCGTCGGTCAGCTGGCGGCGAGCTCCTATAATTCACCCCTCCACTTT	CASSPVGQLAASSYNSPLHF
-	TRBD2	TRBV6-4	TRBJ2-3	TGTGCCAGCAGTGACGCGACTAGCGCAAAAGATACGCAGTATTTT	CASSDATSAKDTQYF
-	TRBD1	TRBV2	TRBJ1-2	TGTGCCAGCAGTACAGGGGGGGACTATGGCTACACCTTC	CASSTGGDYGYTF
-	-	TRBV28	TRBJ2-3	TGTGCCAGCAGTAGGGGGTCCACGGGGGATACGCAGTATTTT	CASSRGSTGDTQYF
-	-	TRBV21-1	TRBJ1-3	TGTGCCAGCATCCCACCCTGCCGGGGGGCGGGAGGAAACACCATATATTTT	CASIPPCRGAGGNTIYF
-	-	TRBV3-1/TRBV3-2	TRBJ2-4	TGTGCCAGCAGCCAAGTGGGTCAGGGGTTACCGTACTTC	CASSQVGQGLPYF
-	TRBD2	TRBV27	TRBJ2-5	TGTGCCAGCAGTTTAGGACTAGCGGGGCAAGAGACCCAGTACTTC	CASSLGLAGQETQYF
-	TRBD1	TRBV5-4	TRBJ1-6	TGTGCCAGCAGCTCGGGGACAGGGGCCTTACTGAATTCACCCCTCCACTTT	CASSSGTGALLNSPLHF
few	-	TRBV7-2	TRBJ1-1	TGTGCCAGCAAAGCCGAGGGCTCAGACACTGAAGCTTTCTTT	CASKAEGSDTEAFF
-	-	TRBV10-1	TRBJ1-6	TGCGCCAGCAGAGGTCGACAGAGAAATTCACCCCTCCACTTT	CASRGRQRNSPLHF
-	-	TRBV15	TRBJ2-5	TGTGCCACCAAGAGATGGGAGACCCAGTACTTC	CATKRWETQYF
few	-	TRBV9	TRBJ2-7	TGTGCCAGCAGCGTAGATGGGGCCATCTACGAGCAGTACTTC	CASSVDGAIYEQYF
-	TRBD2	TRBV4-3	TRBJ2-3	TGCGCCAGCAGCCAAGGGACTATGGGCGGGAGCGGAGATACGCAGTATTTT	CASSQGTMGGSGDTQYF
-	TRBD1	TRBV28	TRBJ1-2	TGTGCCAGCAGTTTACAGGGGGCGCGTGACTATGGCTACACCTTC	CASSLQGARDYGYTF
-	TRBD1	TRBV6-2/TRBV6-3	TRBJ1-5	TGTGCCAGCAGTTCGACAGGGAGAGGGGTTAGCAATCAGCCCCAGCATTTT	CASSSTGRGVSNQPQHF
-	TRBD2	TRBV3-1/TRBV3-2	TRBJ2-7	TGTGCCAGCAGCCAAGCCCCAAGGGGGCTAGCGGGAGGCCGACTAATCTACGAGCAGTACTTC	CASSQAPRGLAGGRLIYEQYF
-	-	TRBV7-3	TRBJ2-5	TGTGCCAGCAGCTTCGGACAGAAAGAGACCCAGTACTTC	CASSFGQKETQYF
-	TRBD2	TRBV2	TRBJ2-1	TGTGCCAGCTCCTTACCGGGACTAGCGGCCGATGAGCAGTTCTTC	CASSLPGLAADEQFF
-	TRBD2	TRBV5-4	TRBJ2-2	TGTGCCAGCAGGGAGGGAGGGTGGAAGGACACCGGGGAGCTGTTTTTT	CASREGGWKDTGELFF
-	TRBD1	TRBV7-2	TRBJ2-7	TGTGCCAGCAGCTTAGCCCCGGGACAGTTATACGAGCAGTACTTC	CASSLAPGQLYEQYF
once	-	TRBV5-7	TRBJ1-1	TGTGCCAGCAGCCAAAATCTAGGCTCTACCATGAGGGATGACACTGAAGCTTTCTTT	CASSQNLGSTMRDDTEAFF